This T cell receptor (beta chain) is drawn from a study of beta chain features in type 1 diabetes. The investigators reverse transcribed all of the isolated RNA, so they sequenced expressed TCRB transcripts. Sequencing used immunoSEQ multiplex PCR; TCRdb keeps in-frame clones, though not all of them. The data contain roughly 730,000 clones, over 10% of them singletons. Looked up from germline, CDR1 is SEHNR and CDR2 is FQNEAQ (reference sequence). After removal of 3 bases from V and 2 bases from J, the junction contained 0 bases not matched to a gene. The CDR3 is made up of 13 amino acids. A few counts support this clone. The antigen is undetermined. Study outcomes and limitations: Patients with Type 1 diabetes showed moderately but significantly shorter TCRB CDR3s in all four CD4+ subsets.

CD45RO/CCR7/CD25/CD127/CD95/CD27 sorting isolated CD4+ naive, central memory, regulatory and stem cell-like memory cells. The source is a man aged 18 to 30 with type 1 diabetes. The chain joins TRBV7-9 to TRBJ2-7, with 8 bases that match TRBD1. The sample was naive CD4+ T cells from blood. The CDR3 nucleotides read TGTGCCAGCAGCTTGACAGGGGCCTACGAGCAGTACTTC. This codes for CASSLTGAYEQYF.